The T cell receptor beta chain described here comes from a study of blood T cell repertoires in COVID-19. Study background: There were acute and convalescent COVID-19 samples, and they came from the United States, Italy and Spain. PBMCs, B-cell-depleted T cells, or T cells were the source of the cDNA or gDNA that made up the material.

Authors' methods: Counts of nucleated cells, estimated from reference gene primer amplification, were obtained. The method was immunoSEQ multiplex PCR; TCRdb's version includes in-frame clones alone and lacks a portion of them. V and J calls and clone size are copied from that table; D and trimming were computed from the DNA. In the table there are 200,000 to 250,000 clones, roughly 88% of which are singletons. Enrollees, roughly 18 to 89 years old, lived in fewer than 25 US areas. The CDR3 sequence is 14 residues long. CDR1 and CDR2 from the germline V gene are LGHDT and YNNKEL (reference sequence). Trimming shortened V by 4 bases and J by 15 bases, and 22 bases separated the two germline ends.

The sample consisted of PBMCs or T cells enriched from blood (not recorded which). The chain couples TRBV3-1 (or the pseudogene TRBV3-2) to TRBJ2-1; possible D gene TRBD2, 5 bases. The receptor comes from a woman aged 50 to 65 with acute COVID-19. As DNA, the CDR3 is TGTGCCAGCAGCCCAGCCGGCGAGGAGGTCACATGGTTCTTC. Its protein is CASSPAGEEVTWFF.